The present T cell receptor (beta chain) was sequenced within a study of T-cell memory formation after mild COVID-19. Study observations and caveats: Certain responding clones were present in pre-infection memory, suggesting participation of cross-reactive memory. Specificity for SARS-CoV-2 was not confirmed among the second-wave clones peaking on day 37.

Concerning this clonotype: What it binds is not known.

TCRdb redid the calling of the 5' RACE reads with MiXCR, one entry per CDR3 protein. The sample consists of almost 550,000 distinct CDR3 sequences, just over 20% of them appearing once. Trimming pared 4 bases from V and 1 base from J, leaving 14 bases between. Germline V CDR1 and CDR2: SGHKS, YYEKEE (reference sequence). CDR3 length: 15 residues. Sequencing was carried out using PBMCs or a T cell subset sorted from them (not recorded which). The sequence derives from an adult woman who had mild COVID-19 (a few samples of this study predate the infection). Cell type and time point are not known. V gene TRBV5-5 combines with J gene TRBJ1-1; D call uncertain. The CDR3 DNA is TGTGCCAGCAGCCAGATAGACGGGAGGAACACTGAAGCTTTCTTT. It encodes CASSQIDGRNTEAFF.